One T cell receptor beta chain is described in this entry. Its antigen is unknown. Within one base of it there is no much larger clone, and no base qualities were kept. The CDR3 covers 14 residues, taking in both the cysteine and the phenylalanine. Of all the DNA, just the CDR3 is kept, 42 bases in frame from base 1. Taken from the germline V gene, the CDR1 and CDR2 loops are SNHLY and FYNNEI. The V end gives up 2 bases and the J end 5 bases, leaving 3 bases in the junction not matched to a gene. In light of the paper, this sample's time point label describes: baseline before first vaccination. Vaccinee samples came from UK trials COV001 and COV002, including a single-blind randomized controlled phase 2/3 trial of AZD1222 (ChAdOx1 nCoV-19) in healthy adults. For TCRbeta chain sequencing, PBMC samples from trial participants were taken at day 0 and at day 28 after the second dose. The entry originates in a study of T cell responses to AZD1222 COVID-19 vaccine (dated by TCRdb to about 2021). Broadly, across the study: AZD1222 recipients with second doses at about 4 weeks or about 12 weeks were pooled, because spike-specific TCR depth and breadth did not differ between schedules. Enrollment into the trials was organized by age into subgroups of 18-55, 56-69 and 70-plus years, and those subgroups contained roughly 140, 27 and 60 TCR-sequenced participants, respectively. A total of just over 230 trial participants underwent TCR sequencing, of whom 207 had received two doses of AZD1222 and approximately 25 had received two doses of the MenACWY control vaccine. Overall study outcomes, separate from this receptor: Only five to seven AZD1222 recipients were SARS-CoV-2 seropositive at baseline, limiting conclusions about previously exposed vaccinees. In the small 56-69-year group, the increase in depth fell short of significance, most likely because of low power. Participants were mostly white British and included more females than males, and it was suggested by the authors that clonal diversity may have been underestimated. Because no day 14 peak-response samples were available, the repertoires could be characterized only after the peak T cell response. CD4 TCRs associated with the vaccine covered the entire spike protein, and the dominant responses were in regions 160-218 and 743-854. Epitopes outside the regions mutated in the B.1.351 and B.1.1.7 variants were reportedly recognized by nearly half of the unique spike-specific TCRs. After two AZD1222 doses, spike-specific TCR breadth and depth were significantly higher than at day 0 and than in MenACWY recipients.

The CDR3 regions of human TCRbeta chains were analyzed by immunosequencing. The published analysis was carried out like this. Repertoire TCRs were matched against a reference library of SARS-CoV-2-specific TCRs generated with the MIRA antigen-specificity platform. Breadth was defined as the fraction of unique TCRs that were SARS-CoV-2-associated. Depth was defined as the fraction of total T cells that were SARS-CoV-2-associated. Using the MIRA data, every spike-specific TCR was mapped to the spike region that the TCR reacted to and assigned to either a CD4 or a CD8 class. Log10-transformed breadth and depth values were compared by one-way ANOVA with Sidak's multiple comparisons tests. TCRdb re-hosts the immuneACCESS table, in-frame sequences only. Its copies lack some clones; in the studies checked, an unresolved V gene accounts for under half of them, and the cause for the rest is not known. For V, J and clone size, that table is used; D and trimming come from the DNA. The sample table holds 140,000 to 150,000 clones, of which around 90% were seen once. Around 1.7% of the sample goes to the ten largest clones.

Source: peripheral blood, taken on day 0 of AZD1222 vaccination. This sequence uses TRBV2 and TRBJ2-1; TRBD2 aligns with 7 central bases. The sequence was obtained from an adult in good health. The CDR3 protein is CASSELAVHNEQFF. The bases read TGTGCCAGCAGTGAACTAGCGGTCCACAATGAGCAGTTCTTC.